The clone carrying this TCR beta chain was observed once. Its specificity is unknown. The data belong to a study of cytomegalovirus exposure and HLA in healthy donors. TCRdb's copy holds only in-frame clones and misses some; the assay was immunoSEQ multiplex PCR. Of 200,000 or so clones listed, roughly 91% were seen once; the top ten hold 2% to 2.5%. Whole-study results and caveats: Most TCR sequences proved rare, with some public TCRs found in many donors. There were 160 or so TCR beta chains listed as cytomegalovirus-associated. In vitro checks showed that a few CMV-associated chains really do target CMV antigens.

This CDR3 has 15 residues. The germline CDR1 and CDR2 sequences are MRHNA and SNTAGT. Trimming removed 4 bases from V and 3 bases from J; junction bases left unmatched: 1. Donors came from a validation cohort of 95 to 150 subjects, distinct from the first 666-subject cohort. Sequenced: PBMCs. The sequence came from a woman in her late teens or twenties in good health and CMV-seropositive. The rearrangement uses TRBV6-4 and TRBJ2-2, with 11 bases identical to TRBD1. The CDR3, as DNA: TGTGCCAGCAGTGCGGGACAGGGGGACACCGGGGAGCTGTTTTTT. As protein: CASSAGQGDTGELFF.